These 9 T cell receptor beta chains came from one sample sequenced in a study of shared clonotypes between healthy human individuals. TCRdb's copy holds only in-frame clones and misses some; the assay was immunoSEQ multiplex PCR. The table records approximately 340,000 clones, about 73% of them present only once. Input material: memory CD4+ T cells sorted from blood. The sample's subset: CD45RA-negative fraction. Receptors were obtained from a man younger than 45 in good health.

This clone was seen only once. The V and J genes are TRBV6-1 and TRBJ2-7; a weak D match, TRBD2 (6 bases). The V gene's germline CDR1 is MNHNS and CDR2 SASEGT. CDR3 length: 13 amino acids. The V gene lost 7 bases and the J gene lost 5 bases, with 15 bases spanning the gap. CDR3 sequence (DNA): TGTGCCAGCAAGCCTTCTGGGAGGCACGAGCAGTACTTC. Its translation: CASKPSGRHEQYF.

This clone was seen a single time. The CDR3 sequence: CASSLRGAPNTEAFF. CDR3 coding DNA: TGTGCCAGCAGCCTCAGGGGGGCCCCGAACACTGAAGCTTTCTTT. The chain employs TRBV5-8 and TRBJ1-1; TRBD1 aligns across 7 bases. The trim removed 4 bases at V and 1 base at J, leaving 7 bases unmatched. CDR1 is SGHTS, CDR2 YDEGEE, per germline. The CDR3 is made up of 15 amino acids.

The chain uses TRBV7-9 and TRBJ1-1; TRBD1 aligns across 7 bases. The V and J ends lost 0 bases and 3 bases, in that order; junction bases with no gene match: 4. The CDR3 totals 15 residues. The germline V gene has CDR1 SEHNR and CDR2 FQNEAQ (reference sequence). In nucleotides, the CDR3 is TGTGCCAGCAGCTTAGCAAGGGGGCTGGACACTGAAGCTTTCTTT. It specifies CASSLARGLDTEAFF.

V usage is TRBV7-2 and J usage is TRBJ1-1; 7 nucleotides align to TRBD1. V was clipped by 4 bases and J by 5 bases; unmatched bases: 4. The CDR3 contains 13 residues. Germline CDR1 reads SGHTA; CDR2 reads FQGNSA. In DNA, the CDR3 is TGTGCCAGCAGCTCCCTCAGGGGGACTGAAGCTTTCTTT. As protein: CASSSLRGTEAFF.

The chain is built from TRBV7-2 and TRBJ2-3, with unresolved D. Germline values: CDR1 SGHTA, CDR2 FQGNSA. This CDR3 spans 12 amino acids. Trimming removed 0 bases from V and 8 bases from J, with 6 bases in between. The CDR3 DNA is TGTGCCAGCAGCTTAGCGCACTCTACGCAGTATTTT. It yields the protein CASSLAHSTQYF.

The gene calls are TRBV27 and TRBJ1-1; 8 nucleotides line up with TRBD1. Trimming at V came to 2 bases and at J to 4 bases, leaving 3 bases not matched to a gene. The CDR3 covers 14 residues. The germline gives CDR1 MNHEY, CDR2 SMNVEV (reference sequence). The CDR3 DNA follows: TGTGCCAGCAGTTTACAGGGGGCCTCCACTGAAGCTTTCTTT. Translated: CASSLQGASTEAFF.

The chain links TRBV6-1 to TRBJ1-1; 11 positions match TRBD1. Germline V gives CDR1 MNHNS, CDR2 SASEGT. The V segment lost 6 bases and the J segment 4 bases; nucleotides outside the gene matches: 4. This CDR3 is built from 14 residues. As DNA, the CDR3 is TGTGCCAGCAGAGACGGACAGGGGGCCACTGAAGCTTTCTTT. It codes for CASRDGQGATEAFF.

This chain connects TRBV7-8 to TRBJ2-7; TRBD2 agrees at 7 bases. Germline V gene lookup returns CDR1 SGHVS and CDR2 FQNEAQ. This CDR3 comprises 14 residues. V lost 2 bases and J lost 2; bases outside the gene matches: 3. In DNA, the CDR3 is TGTGCCAGCAGCTTACTAGCGGCCACCTACGAGCAGTACTTC. Translation gives CASSLLAATYEQYF.

The rearrangement uses TRBV30 and TRBJ2-1, with D maybe TRBD2 (5 bases). CDR1 is GTSNPN, CDR2 SVGIG, per germline (reference sequence). V was trimmed by 1 base and J by 12 bases, leaving 16 bases between them. There are 13 residues in the CDR3. The CDR3 DNA reads TGTGCCTGGAGTGAGGCGAGGAGAGGGCCGCAGTTCTTC. Its translation is CAWSEARRGPQFF.